The 12 T cell receptor beta chains in this list originate from one sample, sequenced in a study of T cell responses to AZD1222 COVID-19 vaccine (dated by TCRdb to the early 2020s). Library preparation was by the immunoSEQ multiplex PCR assay. As stored in TCRdb, this immuneACCESS dataset retains in-frame rearrangements with V and J assigned. A fraction of the clones does not appear; measured against another copy, unresolved V genes explain less than half of the discrepancy, and the remainder lacks a known reason. This sample is represented by about 160,000 clones; 90% of them were singletons. The top ten clones comprise roughly 1.6% of the sample. What the time point label conveys for this sample: baseline before first vaccination. The specimen comprised peripheral blood, sampled on day 0 of AZD1222 vaccination. The receptors come from an adult in good health.

This chain connects TRBV24-1 to TRBJ1-1, with 7 bases fitting TRBD1. V gave up 0 bases and J gave up 6 bases; unmatched junction bases: 6. Germline CDR1 KGHDR, CDR2 SFDVKD. The CDR3 runs to 15 residues. CDR3 protein: CATSDLQGEWSEAFF. The CDR3 nucleotides read TGTGCCACCAGTGATTTGCAGGGGGAGTGGTCTGAAGCTTTCTTT.

The chain is built from TRBV19 and TRBJ1-2; a weak D match, TRBD1 (5 bases). The CDR3 consists of 14 residues. Trimming removed 3 bases at V and 8 bases at J, with 16 bases between. Germline CDR1 is LNHDA and CDR2 is SQIVND (reference sequence). This CDR3 reads CASSIRQPGAGYTF. The DNA for the CDR3 is TGTGCCAGTAGTATCCGACAGCCCGGGGCAGGCTACACCTTC.

J is TRBJ2-7 and V is TRBV28; D ambiguous. The length of the CDR3 is 11 residues. Germline CDR1 is MDHEN and CDR2 is SYDVKM. The germline V and J ends were trimmed by 6 bases and 11 bases, with 14 bases remaining between them. The CDR3 sequence is CASSLLHRKYF. The CDR3 DNA sequence: TGTGCCAGCAGCCTGCTACATAGGAAGTACTTC.

This chain links TRBV5-5 with TRBJ1-6; 9 bases match TRBD1. From germline, CDR1 is SGHKS and CDR2 YYEKEE (reference sequence). After removal of 4 bases from V and 8 bases from J, the junction contained 4 bases not matched to a gene. This CDR3 has 14 amino acids. CDR3: CASSRTGEHSPLHF. The CDR3 DNA is TGTGCCAGCAGCCGGACAGGGGAACATTCACCCCTCCACTTT.

The gene calls are TRBV15 and TRBJ1-1; no reliable D call. Germline assignment: CDR1 LNHNV and CDR2 YYDKDF (reference sequence). Trimming stripped 6 bases from V and 1 base from J, with 3 bases between. The CDR3 spans 11 residues. As DNA, the CDR3 is TGTGCCACCAGGGGGAACACTGAAGCTTTCTTT. Protein: CATRGNTEAFF.

The chain joins TRBV7-3 to TRBJ1-2; 10 bases line up with TRBD1. Germline loops: CDR1 SGHTA, CDR2 FQGTGA. This CDR3 has 18 amino acids. Trimming took 5 bases from V and 3 from J; bases not matched to a gene: 15. The CDR3 protein is CASSPSPGTGVGYYGYTF. As DNA, the CDR3 is TGTGCCAGCAGCCCTAGCCCCGGGACAGGGGTGGGGTACTATGGCTACACCTTC.

The chain is built from TRBV4-1 and TRBJ2-3; TRBD2 matches at 8 bases. This CDR3 is built from 15 residues. From germline, CDR1 is MGHRA and CDR2 YSYEKL. V lost 4 bases and J lost 0; bases outside the gene matches: 3. Here the CDR3 reads CASSPAGASTDTQYF. The CDR3 DNA reads TGCGCCAGCAGCCCAGCGGGGGCCAGCACAGATACGCAGTATTTT.

The chain carries TRBV4-1 and TRBJ2-1; unclear D gene. Trimming removed 3 bases from V and 0 bases from J, with 6 bases in between. CDR3 size: 14 residues. Germline lookup yields CDR1 MGHRA and CDR2 YSYEKL. CDR3 sequence (DNA): TGCGCCAGCAGCCACTGGAGCTCCTACAATGAGCAGTTCTTC. It translates to CASSHWSSYNEQFF.

CDR3 sequence reads: CASSEQGARAGEETQYF. CDR3 coding DNA: TGTGCCAGCAGCGAACAGGGGGCTAGGGCTGGGGAAGAGACCCAGTACTTC. The chain combines TRBV9 with TRBJ2-5, with 9 bases matching TRBD1. Germline CDR1 SGDLS, CDR2 YYNGEE. The CDR3 has 17 residues. V was clipped by 3 bases and J by 3 bases; unmatched bases: 12.

The gene calls are TRBV30 and TRBJ2-3; tentative D call: TRBD2 (5 bases). CDR1 and CDR2 (germline): GTSNPN, SVGIG (reference sequence). This CDR3 has 13 residues. Between the trimmed V and J ends, which lost 2 bases and 4 bases, there was a span of 10 bases. The CDR3 is CAWSFRGADTQYF. DNA of the CDR3: TGTGCCTGGAGTTTCCGGGGTGCAGATACGCAGTATTTT.

The rearrangement links TRBV15 to TRBJ1-4; TRBD1 might be the D (5 bases). This CDR3 region has 15 residues. Germline CDR1 reads LNHNV; CDR2 reads YYDKDF (reference sequence). Trimming took 5 bases from V and 3 from J, leaving 13 bases between them. CDR3 in amino acids: CATSEQVLANEKLFF. CDR3 sequence (DNA): TGTGCCACCAGCGAACAGGTTTTGGCTAATGAAAAACTGTTTTTT.

J is TRBJ1-6 and V is TRBV21-1. TRBV21-1 is termed a pseudogene. The CDR3 runs 11 residues. Here the CDR3 DNA reads TGTGCCAGCGCTCCTGATTCACCCCTCCACTTT. It yields the protein CASAPDSPLHF.